Listed below are T cell receptor beta chains from one sample, sequenced in a study of blood T cell repertoires in COVID-19. Method: immunoSEQ multiplex PCR; TCRdb's copy keeps in-frame clones and lacks some. The sample holds some 110,000 clones, around 83% seen once. The sequenced sample was peripheral blood. The receptors originated from a woman of 80 years or more with acute or convalescent COVID-19. CDR3s include the opening cysteine and the closing phenylalanine or tryptophan. A D gene is named only where the DNA matches it firmly. Clone size is not always given. Where it is, it says once, few, many or a class for expanded clones.

V	size	D	J	CDR3	DNA
TRBV6-5	few	-	TRBJ1-1	CASSYSRGLEAFF	TGTGCCAGCAGTTACTCCAGGGGTCTAGAAGCTTTCTTT
TRBV11-2	-	TRBD1	TRBJ1-2	CASRLGTGVSYGYTF	TGTGCCAGCAGACTAGGGACAGGGGTGTCCTATGGCTACACCTTC
TRBV27	once	-	TRBJ2-1	CASSLGHSLSSYNEQFF	TGTGCCAGCAGTTTAGGGCACAGCCTCAGCTCCTACAATGAGCAGTTCTTC
TRBV12-3/TRBV12-4	-	-	TRBJ2-1	CASSPTTTEQFF	TGTGCCAGCAGCCCGACTACCACGGAGCAGTTCTTC
TRBV5-1	-	TRBD1	TRBJ1-2	CASSPRGQGSGYGYTF	TGCGCCAGCAGCCCCAGAGGACAGGGATCGGGCTATGGCTACACCTTC
TRBV12-5	few	TRBD1	TRBJ1-5	CASGTGQGQRPQHF	TGTGCTAGTGGTACAGGACAGGGGCAACGTCCCCAGCATTTT
TRBV7-2	-	TRBD1	TRBJ1-4	CASSSPDRGNEKLFF	TGTGCCAGCAGCTCCCCGGACAGGGGGAATGAAAAACTGTTTTTT
TRBV5-1	-	-	TRBJ2-2	CASRSGGQANTGELFF	TGCGCCAGCAGATCGGGGGGCCAAGCGAACACCGGGGAGCTGTTTTTT
TRBV16	-	-	TRBJ1-1	CASSPLREAFF	TGTGCCAGCAGCCCCCTACGTGAAGCTTTCTTT
TRBV5-4	-	TRBD1	TRBJ1-2	CASSLRQGIKGYTF	TGTGCCAGCAGCTTGAGACAGGGGATCAAAGGCTACACCTTC
TRBV11-3	once	-	TRBJ1-1	CASSLDSPMNTEAFF	TGTGCCAGCAGCTTAGATTCACCTATGAACACTGAAGCTTTCTTT
TRBV5-1	-	-	TRBJ2-1	CASSTRDLGNEQFF	TGCGCCAGCAGCACGAGGGACTTGGGCAATGAGCAGTTCTTC
TRBV6-5	-	TRBD2	TRBJ2-2	CASSSPGLAAGELFF	TGTGCCAGCAGTTCTCCGGGACTAGCGGCCGGGGAGCTGTTTTTT
TRBV28	-	-	TRBJ1-2	CASNLPGDKANYGYTF	TGTGCCAGCAACCTTCCAGGGGACAAAGCTAACTATGGCTACACCTTC
TRBV10-3	-	TRBD2	TRBJ2-1	CAIGLAGGSRDEQFF	TGTGCCATTGGACTAGCGGGAGGCTCCCGCGATGAGCAGTTCTTC
TRBV28	-	-	TRBJ1-1	CASSRINFQGEAFF	TGTGCCAGCAGTCGAATCAACTTCCAGGGGGAAGCTTTCTTT
TRBV28	-	-	TRBJ2-7	CASSSSGSASRTYEQYF	TGTGCCAGCAGTTCCTCTGGTAGCGCAAGCCGAACCTACGAGCAGTACTTC
TRBV29-1	-	-	TRBJ1-4	CSVVRREGEKLFF	TGCAGCGTTGTGCGCAGGGAGGGGGAAAAACTGTTTTTT
TRBV7-9	many	TRBD1	TRBJ1-3	CAILLTGAGNTIYF	TGTGCCATCCTTCTGACAGGGGCTGGAAACACCATATATTTT
TRBV19	-	TRBD1	TRBJ1-5	CARGTDQPQHF	TGTGCCAGGGGGACAGACCAGCCCCAGCATTTT
TRBV19	-	-	TRBJ2-3	CASSREGTDTQYF	TGTGCCAGTAGCCGCGAGGGTACAGATACGCAGTATTTT
TRBV2	-	-	TRBJ1-1	CASEGTWGNTEAFF	TGTGCCAGCGAGGGAACGTGGGGGAACACTGAAGCTTTCTTT
TRBV28	-	TRBD1	TRBJ1-5	CASRKDRGGRNQPQHF	TGTGCCAGCAGAAAAGACAGGGGTGGACGCAATCAGCCCCAGCATTTT
TRBV7-2	-	TRBD2	TRBJ2-1	CASSLGRGRSYNEQFF	TGTGCCAGCAGCTTAGGCCGCGGGAGGTCCTACAATGAGCAGTTCTTC
TRBV9	few	TRBD1	TRBJ2-3	CASSVGQGFTDTQYF	TGTGCCAGCAGCGTGGGACAGGGGTTCACAGATACGCAGTATTTT
TRBV6-2/TRBV6-3	-	-	TRBJ1-1	CASSYGPNTEAFF	TGTGCCAGCAGTTACGGGCCGAACACTGAAGCTTTCTTT
TRBV4-1	-	TRBD2	TRBJ2-7	CASSQAGSGINEQYF	TGCGCCAGCAGCCAAGCGGGTAGCGGGATCAACGAGCAGTACTTC
TRBV28	-	-	TRBJ1-4	CASSPSGTQNEKLFF	TGTGCCAGCAGTCCATCCGGGACACAAAATGAAAAACTGTTTTTT
TRBV28	-	-	TRBJ2-7	CASSLTQGAISYEQYF	TGTGCCAGCAGTTTAACCCAAGGGGCCATCTCCTACGAGCAGTACTTC
TRBV28	-	TRBD2	TRBJ2-7	CASSSPSGSLEQYF	TGTGCCAGCAGTTCTCCTAGCGGGAGTTTAGAGCAGTACTTC
TRBV11-2	-	-	TRBJ2-2	CASSLEGRDTGELFF	TGTGCCAGCAGCTTGGAAGGGCGGGACACCGGGGAGCTGTTTTTT
TRBV24-1	few	TRBD1	TRBJ2-6	CATSERTGGFWANVLTF	TGTGCCACCAGTGAGCGGACAGGTGGCTTCTGGGCCAACGTCCTGACTTTC
TRBV2	few	-	TRBJ1-5	CASSESAAYNQPQHF	TGTGCCAGCAGTGAATCCGCGGCTTACAATCAGCCCCAGCATTTT
TRBV7-2	-	-	TRBJ2-7	CASSLGSPYEQYF	TGTGCCAGCAGCTTGGGGAGCCCCTACGAGCAGTACTTC
TRBV5-6	-	TRBD1	TRBJ1-1	CASTDRGNTEAFF	TGTGCCAGCACTGACAGGGGGAACACTGAAGCTTTCTTT
TRBV11-2	-	-	TRBJ2-2	CASSQEAGSNTGELFF	TGTGCCAGCAGCCAGGAAGCGGGTTCGAACACCGGGGAGCTGTTTTTT
TRBV5-4	-	TRBD2	TRBJ2-3	CASSPGLAGGTDTQYF	TGTGCCAGCAGCCCGGGACTAGCGGGAGGCACAGATACGCAGTATTTT
TRBV27	-	-	TRBJ2-1	CASSSGLASYNEQFF	TGTGCCAGCAGTTCTGGACTTGCTTCCTACAATGAGCAGTTCTTC
TRBV28	-	-	TRBJ1-6	CASSGGSPSSYNSPLHF	TGTGCCAGCTCGGGGGGGTCCCCAAGCTCCTATAATTCACCCCTCCACTTT
TRBV5-6	-	TRBD1	TRBJ1-4	CASSSTGGDEKLFF	TGTGCCAGCAGCTCGACAGGGGGCGATGAAAAACTGTTTTTT
TRBV28	-	TRBD1	TRBJ1-5	CASSLATGGTQPQHF	TGTGCCAGCAGTTTAGCGACAGGGGGGACTCAGCCCCAGCATTTT
TRBV4-1	-	TRBD1	TRBJ2-2	CASSPYGTGFTGELFF	TGCGCCAGCAGCCCATACGGGACAGGTTTCACCGGGGAGCTGTTTTTT
TRBV3-1/TRBV3-2	-	-	TRBJ1-2	CASSPRQEPFGGYTF	TGTGCCAGCAGCCCCCGACAGGAACCCTTTGGTGGCTACACCTTC
TRBV19	-	TRBD2	TRBJ2-2	CASSIMAGGSGELFF	TGTGCCAGTAGTATCATGGCGGGAGGGTCCGGGGAGCTGTTTTTT
TRBV19	many	TRBD2	TRBJ2-1	CASSMGGRYNEQFF	TGTGCCAGTAGTATGGGCGGGAGGTACAATGAGCAGTTCTTC
TRBV28	once	TRBD1	TRBJ2-7	CASSKTAGTGVFEQYF	TGTGCCAGCAGTAAGACTGCCGGGACAGGGGTATTTGAGCAGTACTTC
TRBV11-3	-	-	TRBJ1-1	CASSPTLSGNTEAFF	TGTGCCAGCAGCCCCACCCTTTCCGGGAACACTGAAGCTTTCTTT
TRBV19	-	TRBD2	TRBJ2-2	CATRLAGDVGELFF	TGTGCCACCCGACTAGCGGGAGATGTAGGGGAGCTGTTTTTT
TRBV19	-	TRBD2	TRBJ2-7	CASNIRSGTDYEQYF	TGTGCCAGTAACATCCGGAGCGGGACGGACTACGAGCAGTACTTC
TRBV5-6	-	TRBD2	TRBJ2-1	CASSQGLAVYNEQFF	TGTGCCAGCAGCCAAGGACTAGCGGTTTACAATGAGCAGTTCTTC
TRBV28	-	-	TRBJ2-2	CASSPRGTANTGELFF	TGTGCCAGCAGTCCTCGCGGGACAGCCAACACCGGGGAGCTGTTTTTT
TRBV15	-	TRBD1	TRBJ1-1	CATSSRTGGEEAFF	TGTGCCACCAGCAGTCGGACAGGGGGCGAGGAAGCTTTCTTT
TRBV11-2	-	TRBD1	TRBJ1-2	CASSSGQNYGYTF	TGTGCCAGCAGCTCGGGACAGAACTATGGCTACACCTTC
TRBV6-2/TRBV6-3	-	-	TRBJ1-2	CASSYSTGGGYGYTF	TGTGCCAGCAGTTACTCAACGGGAGGGGGCTATGGCTACACCTTC
TRBV6-4	-	-	TRBJ1-1	CASRDRGGWAFF	TGTGCCAGCAGGGACAGAGGCGGTTGGGCTTTCTTT
TRBV9	-	-	TRBJ1-3	CASSVAAGTAGNTIYF	TGTGCCAGCAGCGTAGCGGCAGGTACCGCTGGAAACACCATATATTTT
TRBV5-4	-	-	TRBJ2-7	CASSPGLEYEQYF	TGTGCCAGCAGCCCGGGGTTAGAATACGAGCAGTACTTC
TRBV5-5	-	TRBD2	TRBJ2-1	CASSLGLAGYEQFF	TGTGCCAGCAGCCTGGGGCTAGCGGGCTATGAGCAGTTCTTC
TRBV4-2	-	-	TRBJ2-2	CASSPRVGTGELFF	TGTGCCAGCAGCCCCCGGGTCGGCACCGGGGAGCTGTTTTTT
TRBV9	-	-	TRBJ1-5	CASSVGDSHNQPQHF	TGTGCCAGCAGCGTAGGAGACAGTCACAATCAGCCCCAGCATTTT